Shown below are 17 T cell receptor beta chains from a single sample sequenced in a study of blood T cell repertoires in COVID-19. Sequencing used immunoSEQ multiplex PCR; TCRdb keeps in-frame clones, though not all of them. This table holds 150,000 to 200,000 clones, about 88% found once. Material: peripheral blood. All receptors come from a woman older than 75 with acute or convalescent COVID-19.

The J gene is TRBJ1-2, the V gene TRBV7-9; TRBD1 is a possible D gene (6 bases). There are 14 residues in the CDR3. Germline V gene data show CDR1 as SEHNR and CDR2 as FQNEAQ (reference sequence). Trimming removed 5 bases from V and 4 bases from J, with 14 bases in between. The CDR3 sequence: CASSPVQGSYGYTF. The DNA of the CDR3 is TGTGCCAGCAGCCCAGTACAGGGCTCCTATGGCTACACCTTC.

The chain employs TRBV28 and TRBJ1-6; TRBD1 is a possible D gene (6 bases). The CDR3 is 16 amino acids. Trimming stripped 4 bases from V and 9 bases from J, with 19 bases between. Germline loops: CDR1 MDHEN, CDR2 SYDVKM. The CDR3 sequence: CASSWGGPRGSSPLHF. CDR3 sequence (DNA): TGTGCCAGCAGTTGGGGGGGCCCCCGGGGGAGTTCACCCCTCCACTTT.

The chain couples TRBV10-3 to TRBJ2-5, with TRBD2 identical over 15 bases. V was pared by 3 bases and J by 4 bases, with 12 bases of the junction left unmatched. CDR3 length: 19 residues. Per germline, CDR1 ENHRY and CDR2 SYGVKD. The CDR3 protein is CAISEVGNGLAGGGETQYF. The CDR3 nucleotides are TGTGCCATCAGTGAAGTTGGGAACGGACTAGCGGGAGGGGGAGAGACCCAGTACTTC.

The count of this clone is one. The chain couples TRBV7-9 to TRBJ2-3, with 7 positions matching TRBD1. Germline V gene lookup returns CDR1 SEHNR and CDR2 FQNEAQ (reference sequence). V was pared by 8 bases and J by 5 bases, with 13 bases of the junction left unmatched. The CDR3 is 15 residues long. CDR3 region: CASSDRSKQGDTQYF. CDR3 bases: TGTGCCAGCTCGGACAGGTCGAAACAGGGAGATACGCAGTATTTT.

The rearrangement uses TRBV23-1 and TRBJ1-5; the D is unclear. TRBV23-1 falls under the ORF class, with uncertain function. This CDR3 region has 17 residues. Trimming removed 4 bases from V and 0 bases from J, with 16 bases in between. The CDR3: CASSRWTEPYSNQPQHF. The CDR3 bases are TGCGCCAGCAGTCGGTGGACTGAACCCTATAGCAATCAGCCCCAGCATTTT.

The chain uses TRBV19 and TRBJ1-1; 8 nucleotides align to TRBD1. The CDR3 sequence is 13 residues long. Germline V gene lookup returns CDR1 LNHDA and CDR2 SQIVND (reference sequence). The V and J ends lost 10 bases and 1 base, in that order; junction bases with no gene match: 5. The CDR3 is CATRGQENTEAFF. The CDR3 region has the DNA TGTGCCACCAGGGGACAGGAGAACACTGAAGCTTTCTTT. The full variable domain, completed using reference TRBV19 and TRBJ1-1, is DGGITQSPKYLFRKEGQNVTLSCEQNLNHDAMYWYRQDPGQGLRLIYYSQIVNDFQKGDIAEGYSVSREKKESFPLTVTSAQKNPTAFYLCATRGQENTEAFFGQGTRLTVV.

This rearrangement joins TRBV5-6 to TRBJ2-7; 7 bases line up with TRBD2. Germline V gene data show CDR1 as SGHDT and CDR2 as YYEEEE. V gave up 0 bases and J gave up 5 bases; unmatched junction bases: 2. The CDR3 runs to 13 residues. CDR3 sequence (DNA): TGTGCCAGCAGCTTGGGGGAGGGCCACGAGCAGTACTTC. Its protein product is CASSLGEGHEQYF.

V is TRBV7-9 and J is TRBJ2-1; the D gene is possibly TRBD2 (5 bases). The CDR3 has 13 amino acids. The V and J ends lost 5 bases and 6 bases respectively, with 11 bases between them. From germline, CDR1 is SEHNR and CDR2 FQNEAQ (reference sequence). This CDR3 is CASSPGLTNEQFF. The CDR3 DNA reads as TGTGCCAGCAGCCCCGGACTTACCAATGAGCAGTTCTTC.

This clone was picked up one time. V is TRBV7-2 and J is TRBJ2-1, with D possibly matching TRBD2 (5 bases). CDR3 length: 20 residues. V shed 0 bases and J shed 0 bases, with 21 bases lying between them. CDR1 and CDR2 from the germline V gene are SGHTA and FQGNSA. The CDR3 region is CASSLASLSASRSSYNEQFF. DNA of the CDR3: TGTGCCAGCAGCTTAGCCTCCCTTTCCGCTAGCAGGAGCTCCTACAATGAGCAGTTCTTC.

Of note for this clone: Other DNA sequences in the same sample also yield this CDR3. V gene TRBV5-4 combines with J gene TRBJ1-2, with a weak D call TRBD1 (6 bases). V was clipped by 1 base and J by 6 bases, with 10 bases between them. Germline V lookup: CDR1 SGHNT, CDR2 YYREEE (reference sequence). The CDR3 consists of 13 residues. The CDR3 region is CASSLTGLDGYTF. The CDR3 DNA follows: TGTGCCAGCAGCTTGACAGGGTTGGATGGCTACACCTTC.

This clone occurred once. The gene calls are TRBV5-1 and TRBJ1-2; D possibly corresponds to TRBD1 (5 bases). V lost 2 bases and J lost 6, with 8 bases in between. Looked up from germline, CDR1 is SGHRS and CDR2 is YFSETQ. The CDR3 is made up of 12 amino acids. CDR3: CASSLFRDGYTF. CDR3 coding DNA: TGCGCCAGCAGCTTATTCAGGGATGGCTACACCTTC.

V and J are TRBV10-3 and TRBJ2-7; 11 bases are shared with TRBD1. Trimming removed 4 bases from V and 0 bases from J; junction bases left unmatched: 2. Per the germline V gene, CDR1 is ENHRY and CDR2 is SYGVKD. This CDR3 has 15 amino acids. CDR3 sequence reads: CAISGGQGGSYEQYF. The CDR3 DNA reads as TGTGCCATCAGTGGGGGACAGGGGGGCTCCTACGAGCAGTACTTC.

This clone appeared once. The rearrangement links TRBV5-1 to TRBJ2-2; tentative D call: TRBD1 (5 bases). This CDR3 contains 14 residues. Germline CDR1 and CDR2: SGHRS and YFSETQ. Trimming cost V 4 bases and J 6 bases, with 13 bases left between them. The CDR3 is CASSAAGNSGELFF. In DNA, the CDR3 is TGCGCCAGCAGCGCTGCAGGGAATTCCGGGGAGCTGTTTTTT. Using reference TRBV5-1 and TRBJ2-2 for the parts outside the CDR3, the full variable domain is KAGVTQTPRYLIKTRGQQVTLSCSPISGHRSVSWYQQTPGQGLQFLFEYFSETQRNKGNFPGRFSGRQFSNSRSEMNVSTLELGDSALYLCASSAAGNSGELFFGEGSRLTVL.

This clone came up once. The chain employs TRBV4-1 and TRBJ1-5, with TRBD1 identical over 10 bases. V dropped 4 bases and J dropped 0; count of bases not matched to a gene: 3. Germline loops: CDR1 MGHRA, CDR2 YSYEKL. This CDR3 has 16 residues. CDR3 DNA: TGCGCCAGCAGCCTACGACAGGGGGCTAGCAATCAGCCCCAGCATTTT. As protein: CASSLRQGASNQPQHF.

A single count supports this clone. The chain has TRBV10-3 and TRBJ1-1, with a possible D match to TRBD1 (6 bases). Germline V gene sequence: CDR1 ENHRY, CDR2 SYGVKD. The CDR3 is 13 residues long. Trimming cost V 9 bases and J 8 bases, with 19 bases left between them. The CDR3 DNA is TGTGCCATAGGGGCACGACAGGACCAGGAAGCTTTCTTT. Translated, it gives CAIGARQDQEAFF.

This chain links TRBV12-1 with TRBJ1-1; the table gives TRBD1 as D, unverified against the DNA. TRBV12-1 constitutes a pseudogene. This CDR3 comprises 15 residues. In DNA, the CDR3 is TGTGCCAGCAGCGAACCACAGGGTCGGTCCACTGAAGCTTTCTTT. Amino acids: CASSEPQGRSTEAFF.

This sequence joins TRBV4-2 and TRBJ2-5; 7 bases line up with TRBD2. The CDR3 extends over 17 amino acids. The germline V gene has CDR1 LGHNA and CDR2 YNFKEQ. Germline trimming cut 4 bases from V and 1 base from J; bases unmatched to any gene: 12. CDR3 sequence reads: CASSRGSLADIQETQYF. In nucleotides, the CDR3 is TGTGCCAGCAGCCGTGGTTCGCTAGCGGACATCCAAGAGACCCAGTACTTC.